The 20 T cell receptor beta chains in this list originate from one sample, sequenced in a study of shared clonotypes between healthy human individuals. The method was immunoSEQ multiplex PCR; TCRdb's version includes in-frame clones alone and lacks a portion of them. Seen here are millions of clones, about 92% observed once, and the top ten hold more than 1.5%. As defined, naive CD8 cells were CD45RO-negative and positively selected for CCR7, with terminally differentiated effector memory CD45RA+ cells excluded. Sequencing was carried out using naive CD8+ T cells from PBMCs. These receptors all stem from a man aged 18 to 29 in good health. Some clones in this sample may be carry-over from other donors' samples.

The CDR3 DNA is TGTGCCAGCAGTGGGAACTTGTACCAAGAGACCCAGTACTTC. It codes for CASSGNLYQETQYF. The rearrangement links TRBV27 to TRBJ2-5; D is unresolved. V was cut by 5 bases and J by 0 bases, with 10 bases left in between. Germline V gene data show CDR1 as MNHEY and CDR2 as SMNVEV (reference sequence). This CDR3 has 14 residues.

The J gene is TRBJ2-3, the V gene TRBV5-6, with D tentatively TRBD1 or TRBD2 (6 bases each). The ends were cut back, 4 bases at V and 2 bases at J, with 26 bases in the middle. Germline V gene lookup returns CDR1 SGHDT and CDR2 YYEEEE. This CDR3 has 19 amino acids. CDR3 bases: TGTGCCAGCAGCAGGGGGGTCGTCGGAACTTCCTCTGACACAGATACGCAGTATTTT. It yields the protein CASSRGVVGTSSDTDTQYF.

This rearrangement joins TRBV19 to TRBJ1-3, with TRBD1 as a possible D gene (5 bases). CDR1 and CDR2 from the germline V gene are LNHDA and SQIVND (reference sequence). V shed 3 bases and J shed 2 bases, with 11 bases lying between them. This CDR3 has 15 amino acids. The CDR3 spells CASSIGGSAGNTIYF. Written as DNA, the CDR3 is TGTGCCAGTAGTATCGGGGGTTCAGCTGGAAACACCATATATTTT.

V usage is TRBV5-1 and J usage is TRBJ2-3; possible D gene TRBD1, 5 bases. Germline V lookup: CDR1 SGHRS, CDR2 YFSETQ. Trimming pared 0 bases from V and 0 bases from J, leaving 11 bases between. This CDR3 spans 16 amino acids. CDR3 protein: CASSLGDRISTDTQYF. The DNA for the CDR3 is TGCGCCAGCAGCTTGGGCGACAGAATAAGCACAGATACGCAGTATTTT.

The chain joins TRBV5-1 to TRBJ1-2; the match to TRBD1 covers 9 bases. This CDR3 region has 14 residues. The V segment lost 4 bases and the J segment 8 bases; nucleotides outside the gene matches: 9. Germline V gene data show CDR1 as SGHRS and CDR2 as YFSETQ. CDR3 in amino acids: CASSPDRGWEGYTF. DNA for the CDR3: TGCGCCAGCAGCCCGGACAGGGGATGGGAGGGCTACACCTTC.

Only a few counts were recorded for this clone. This sequence joins TRBV4-1 and TRBJ1-2; no firm D call. Germline lookup yields CDR1 MGHRA and CDR2 YSYEKL. The ends were cut back, 2 bases at V and 6 bases at J, with 16 bases in the middle. There are 15 residues in the CDR3. The DNA for the CDR3 is TGCGCCAGCAGCCAATCGCCAGCGACTACCAATGGCTACACCTTC. Amino acid sequence: CASSQSPATTNGYTF.

The chain has TRBV9 and TRBJ1-4; D is undetermined. Germline values: CDR1 SGDLS, CDR2 YYNGEE. The ends were cut back, 3 bases at V and 10 bases at J, with 13 bases in the middle. The CDR3 is 13 residues long. CDR3 residues: CASSGERRGKLFF. CDR3 DNA: TGTGCCAGCAGCGGAGAAAGACGGGGAAAACTGTTTTTT.

As regards this clone: The sample carries other DNA sequences with the same CDR3. The CDR3, as DNA: TGTGCCAGCAGTTTTTCGGACAGGGGCTACGAGCAGTACTTC. Residues: CASSFSDRGYEQYF. The V gene is TRBV27, the J gene TRBJ2-7; TRBD1 agrees at 9 bases. This CDR3 is 14 amino acids long. J gave up 3 bases and V 3 bases, and 3 bases lay outside the gene matches. Germline values: CDR1 MNHEY, CDR2 SMNVEV (reference sequence).

The gene calls are TRBV27 and TRBJ2-2; 12 bases map to TRBD2. The CDR3 consists of 16 residues. Germline CDR1 reads MNHEY; CDR2 reads SMNVEV (reference sequence). V lost 2 bases and J lost 7; bases outside the gene matches: 5. The CDR3 DNA follows: TGTGCCAGCAGTTTAGTACTAGCGGGAGGCATCGGGGAGCTGTTTTTT. Translating gives CASSLVLAGGIGELFF.

V and J are TRBV11-2 and TRBJ1-1, with TRBD1 matching over 9 bases. The CDR3 sequence is 17 residues long. The J segment lost 5 bases and the V segment lost 4 bases, leaving 14 bases of the junction unmatched. Germline loops: CDR1 SGHAT, CDR2 FQNNGV. The CDR3, as DNA: TGTGCCAGCAGCTATGGCCGCCGGGACAGGGCGGAGACTGAAGCTTTCTTT. This translates into CASSYGRRDRAETEAFF.

V usage is TRBV29-1 and J usage is TRBJ2-3; 12 positions match TRBD1. Germline CDR1 reads SQVTM; CDR2 reads ANQGSEA. Trimming at V came to 8 bases and at J to 5 bases, leaving 8 bases not matched to a gene. The CDR3 length is 14 residues. The CDR3 loop is CSTEGQGARDTQYF. Here the CDR3 DNA reads TGCAGCACGGAGGGACAGGGGGCTAGAGATACGCAGTATTTT.

The chain recombines TRBV5-8 with TRBJ1-5; D is possibly TRBD1 (6 bases). The germline V gene encodes CDR1 SGHTS and CDR2 YDEGEE. CDR3 length: 18 residues. Trimming pared 0 bases from V and 2 bases from J, leaving 18 bases between. This CDR3 reads CASSLVYTGYGRNQPQHF. Here the CDR3 DNA reads TGTGCCAGCAGCTTGGTCTACACAGGGTACGGTCGCAATCAGCCCCAGCATTTT.

This chain links TRBV25-1 with TRBJ2-7, with D uncertain. V dropped 4 bases and J dropped 6 bases, with 13 bases sitting between them. Germline CDR1 reads MGHDK; CDR2 reads SYGVNS. There are 13 residues in the CDR3. CDR3 loop: CASSVRAGSEQYF. CDR3 nucleotides: TGTGCCAGCAGTGTCCGTGCAGGCTCCGAGCAGTACTTC.

This rearrangement joins TRBV7-9 to TRBJ2-1; 9 bases are shared with TRBD2. CDR1 and CDR2 (germline): SEHNR, FQNEAQ (reference sequence). Trimming took 1 base from V and 2 from J; bases not matched to a gene: 9. The CDR3 covers 18 residues. CDR3 DNA sequence: TGTGCCAGCAGCTTAGATAAGCCTAGCGGGAACACCTACAATGAGCAGTTCTTC. This sequence encodes CASSLDKPSGNTYNEQFF. The full variable domain, completed using reference TRBV7-9 and TRBJ2-1, is DTGVSQNPRHKITKRGQNVTFRCDPISEHNRLYWYRQTLGQGPEFLTYFQNEAQLEKSRLLSDRFSAERPKGSFSTLEIQRTEQGDSAMYLCASSLDKPSGNTYNEQFFGPGTRLTVL.

This chain uses TRBV27 with TRBJ2-1, with TRBD2 matching 12 bases. Germline V gene lookup returns CDR1 MNHEY and CDR2 SMNVEV (reference sequence). The CDR3 is 18 amino acids. The J segment lost 5 bases and the V segment lost 2 bases, leaving 10 bases of the junction unmatched. Here the CDR3 reads CASSLPMTSGSIHNEQFF. CDR3 bases: TGTGCCAGCAGTTTACCGATGACTAGCGGGAGTATCCACAATGAGCAGTTCTTC.

The J gene is TRBJ2-7, the V gene TRBV6-4; D perhaps matches TRBD1 (6 bases). Trimming left V 4 bases short and J 5 bases short, with 18 bases between. The CDR3 totals 15 residues. Per germline, CDR1 MRHNA and CDR2 SNTAGT. CDR3 DNA: TGTGCCAGCAGTGGGAAAAGGGGGTATAATCACGAGCAGTACTTC. It yields the protein CASSGKRGYNHEQYF.

The chain is built from TRBV7-9 and TRBJ2-1; TRBD2 matches at 11 bases. There are 17 residues in the CDR3. Losses at the gene ends were 5 bases for V and 5 bases for J; bases not matched to a gene: 11. Per germline, CDR1 SEHNR and CDR2 FQNEAQ (reference sequence). CDR3 nucleotide sequence: TGTGCCAGCAGCCCCCTCGGTGGGACTAGCGGAAACAATGAGCAGTTCTTC. Encoded protein: CASSPLGGTSGNNEQFF. The variable domain in full, completed from reference TRBV7-9 and TRBJ2-1, reads DTGVSQNPRHKITKRGQNVTFRCDPISEHNRLYWYRQTLGQGPEFLTYFQNEAQLEKSRLLSDRFSAERPKGSFSTLEIQRTEQGDSAMYLCASSPLGGTSGNNEQFFGPGTRLTVL.

The CDR3 coding sequence is TGTGCCAGCAGCCAAGGACAGGGAGCTTGGGGCTATGGCTACACCTTC. It is translated as CASSQGQGAWGYGYTF. The V call is TRBV13, the J call TRBJ1-2; 8 nucleotides line up with TRBD1. CDR1 and CDR2 from the germline V gene are PRHDT and FYEKMQ (reference sequence). Trimming took 5 bases from V and 4 from J; bases not matched to a gene: 12. The CDR3 contains 16 residues.

The rearrangement uses TRBV9 and TRBJ2-1; 14 bases fit TRBD2. After removal of 3 bases from V and 7 bases from J, the junction contained 12 bases not matched to a gene. This CDR3 is 18 amino acids long. Looked up from germline, CDR1 is SGDLS and CDR2 is YYNGEE. The DNA for the CDR3 is TGTGCCAGCAGCGCCTATCCCAGACTAGCGGGAGGGTCAAATGAGCAGTTCTTC. This sequence encodes CASSAYPRLAGGSNEQFF.

The V gene is TRBV27, the J gene TRBJ1-2; D unresolved. The CDR3 loop spans 14 amino acids. Germline CDR1 and CDR2: MNHEY and SMNVEV (reference sequence). Deletions cut 0 bases from V and 8 bases from J, with 13 bases between. CDR3 bases: TGTGCCAGCAGTTTATCGATACTCGGAGGCGGCTACACCTTC. It specifies CASSLSILGGGYTF.